These 9 T cell receptor beta chains came from one sample sequenced in a study of CD8+ T cells in alopecia areata. The authors extracted RNA and reverse transcribed it into cDNA as the sequencing template. Clones were read by immunoSEQ multiplex PCR, and TCRdb kept only the in-frame ones, dropping some. The data hold roughly 200,000 clones, with 50% to 65% observed a single time. Treatment described: oral pan-JAK inhibitor, 5-10 mg twice daily. The sequenced sample was CD8+ T cells sorted from blood, obtained at week 24, from a patient treated with tofacitinib. The receptors originated from a human donor with alopecia areata.

This chain connects TRBV7-8 to TRBJ2-1; D is unclear. With 5 bases removed from V and 5 bases from J, the gap between germline ends came to 10 bases. The germline gives CDR1 SGHVS, CDR2 FQNEAQ. The CDR3 covers 13 residues. The CDR3, as DNA: TGTGCCAGCAGCCCACAACTGGACAATGAGCAGTTCTTC. Translation: CASSPQLDNEQFF.

The chain couples TRBV4-1 to TRBJ1-2; 7 bases align to TRBD1. Germline trimming cut 4 bases from V and 8 bases from J; bases unmatched to any gene: 10. Germline V CDR1 and CDR2: MGHRA, YSYEKL. This CDR3 contains 14 residues. Written as DNA, the CDR3 is TGCGCCAGCAGCCCGAGCCAGGGGGGAGGAGGCTACACCTTC. This translates into CASSPSQGGGGYTF.

The chain combines TRBV5-1 with TRBJ1-1, with D perhaps TRBD1 (5 bases). Trimming cost V 1 base and J 6 bases, with 7 bases left between them. This CDR3 region has 12 residues. Germline lookup yields CDR1 SGHRS and CDR2 YFSETQ. As DNA, the CDR3 is TGCGCCAGCAGCTTGTGGGGCGCTGAAGCTTTCTTT. Its translation: CASSLWGAEAFF.

J is TRBJ1-1 and V is TRBV29-1, with D hard to call. CDR1 and CDR2 from the germline V gene are SQVTM and ANQGSEA. V lost 1 base, J lost 2 bases, and 8 bases lay in between. The CDR3 runs to 13 residues. CDR3 bases: TGCAGCGTTGAAGCGGGTCCCAACACTGAAGCTTTCTTT. Residues: CSVEAGPNTEAFF.

This clone was detected only a few times. This rearrangement joins TRBV27 to TRBJ2-5, with 7 bases matching TRBD1. Germline trimming cut 5 bases from V and 1 base from J; bases unmatched to any gene: 7. The CDR3 is made up of 15 amino acids. From germline, CDR1 is MNHEY and CDR2 SMNVEV (reference sequence). CDR3 in DNA: TGTGCCAGCAGTCCCGGGAACAGGGGCCAAGAGACCCAGTACTTC. Protein sequence: CASSPGNRGQETQYF.

CDR3 loop: CAAGAVNTEAFF. The CDR3 bases are TGTGCCGCAGGGGCCGTTAACACTGAAGCTTTCTTT. The chain combines TRBV15 with TRBJ1-1; D might be TRBD1 (6 bases). CDR1 is LNHNV, CDR2 YYDKDF, per germline (reference sequence). V was shortened by 11 bases and J by 2 bases, with 12 bases between the two germline ends. The CDR3 has 12 amino acids.

This sequence joins TRBV30 and TRBJ1-1; tentatively, D is TRBD1 (5 bases). The CDR3 totals 13 residues. Germline CDR1 is GTSNPN and CDR2 is SVGIG (reference sequence). With 1 base removed from V and 4 bases from J, the gap between germline ends came to 10 bases. CDR3 nucleotides: TGTGCCTGGAGTGGAGGGAGGGGCACTGAAGCTTTCTTT. Its protein product is CAWSGGRGTEAFF. Supplemented by reference TRBV30 and TRBJ1-1, the full variable domain reads SQTIHQWPATLVQPVGSPLSLECTVEGTSNPNLYWYRQAAGRGLQLLFYSVGIGQISSEVPQNLSASRPQDRQFILSSKKLLLSDSGFYLCAWSGGRGTEAFFGQGTRLTVV.

V and J are TRBV7-2 and TRBJ1-5; a possible D gene is TRBD1 (6 bases). This CDR3 spans 16 amino acids. The germline V gene encodes CDR1 SGHTA and CDR2 FQGNSA. Trimming took off 10 bases at V and 0 bases at J, with 19 bases between the two ends. The CDR3 DNA reads TGTGCCACCACCAACCTAGCACAGGGTAGCAATCAGCCCCAGCATTTT. This translates into CATTNLAQGSNQPQHF.

This clone was counted between two and nine times. This rearrangement joins TRBV19 to TRBJ2-3; D could derive from TRBD1 or TRBD2 (5 bases each). Between the trimmed V and J ends, which lost 11 bases and 9 bases, there was a span of 15 bases. CDR1 LNHDA and CDR2 SQIVND come from the germline V gene (reference sequence). There are 11 residues in the CDR3. CDR3 bases: TGTGCCTCCCGGGGCTCGAGGACGCAGTATTTT. As protein: CASRGSRTQYF.